This TCR beta chain comes out of a study of T cell changes during pregnancy in multiple sclerosis. Germline V gene data show CDR1 as MGHRA and CDR2 as YSYEKL. The CDR3 sequence is 15 residues long. V was shortened by 0 bases and J by 3 bases, with 12 bases between the two germline ends. The assay was immunoSEQ multiplex PCR, and TCRdb's table has in-frame clones only and misses some. In the table there are 30,000 to 35,000 clones, 85% to 90% of which are singletons. The chain links TRBV4-1 to TRBJ2-7; D may be TRBD1 (6 bases). This receptor was obtained from a female donor with multiple sclerosis, enrolled in a pregnancy study. This specimen was CD8+ T cells from peripheral blood mononuclear cells, taken after pregnancy. The CDR3 DNA follows: TGCGCCAGCAGCCAAGATTTACAGGGCCACTACGAGCAGTACTTC. Protein sequence: CASSQDLQGHYEQYF.